This TCR beta chain was profiled in a study of identifying expanded T cells in peripheral blood (dated by TCRdb to between 2018 and 2021). Turning to the overall study: Four technical replicates, made by sequencing separate aliquots from the same pool of genomic DNA, were compared pairwise. Overall study results and their limits: The authors expected that biological variance in healthy repertoires might rise further over much longer intervals, such as months to years. In all healthy donors, the variance in clone template counts between samples taken around 2 weeks apart rose significantly as total template count increased. Across all healthy-donor time intervals, the beta-binomial model significantly cut both the number of clones called differentially abundant and the false-positive rate. Around 1.2 differentially abundant clones were flagged by the binomial model between technical replicates, whereas about 16.4 and 19 were flagged over approximately two weeks and four weeks, respectively.

No immune events such as infections were documented for the healthy donors during the collection period. To calibrate time-dependent variance in a beta-binomial model of T-cell clone differential abundance, blood repertoires from healthy donors were used as a training cohort. There were roughly 10 healthy donors in the training cohort, of whom 3 were female and 7 were male. On average the donors were approximately 42 years old, and their ages spanned roughly 29 to 64 years. Obtained from a commercial supplier, whole blood was collected from each healthy donor at three time points set two to three weeks apart. For immunosequencing, genomic DNA was extracted from unsorted whole blood. CDR1 and CDR2 are read off the germline V gene as KGHSH and LQKENI. The trim is 4 bases for V and 2 bases for J, with a gap of 9 bases between the germline ends. Including the terminal cysteine and phenylalanine, the CDR3 comprises 14 residues. The entry retains the CDR3 DNA only, 42 bases that are in frame from base 1.

TCRbeta CDR3 regions were profiled with the immunoSEQ Assay using bias-controlled multiplex PCR amplification of genomic DNA. In the original analysis: The absolute abundance of each unique TCRbeta CDR3 region was quantified after sequences were collapsed and filtered. Differential abundance was tested with a binomial (Fisher-equivalent) model and with a beta-binomial model adding time-dependent variance fitted from healthy donors. Any clone with fewer than 5 combined templates was excluded, and a clone was called differentially abundant if its Benjamini-Hochberg FDR was below 0.01. The form v = (b*log(k)+a)^2 was used to model beta-binomial variance as a function of total template count across the two samples. Imported from immuneACCESS, the table was reduced by TCRdb to in-frame sequences with V and J called. These copies leave out some clones; in studies compared against another copy, an unresolved V gene accounts for under half, and the cause of the remainder is not known. V and J calls and clone size are those listed in that table; D and trimming were worked out from the DNA. Within this sample are 100,000 to 150,000 clones, with 75% to 90% of them counted one time only. The top ten hold approximately 8.9% of the sample.

To note about this clone: What this receptor recognizes is not known. The sample holds no much larger clone one base away, and base qualities are not on file.

Sequencing used blood. This receptor was obtained from a person aged 18-70 years in good health. The chain links TRBV18 with TRBJ1-5; a weak D assignment points to TRBD1 (5 bases agree). The CDR3 amino acid sequence is: CASSLSGRNQPQHF. At the DNA level, the sequence is TGTGCCAGCTCACTCTCGGGGCGCAATCAGCCCCAGCATTTT.